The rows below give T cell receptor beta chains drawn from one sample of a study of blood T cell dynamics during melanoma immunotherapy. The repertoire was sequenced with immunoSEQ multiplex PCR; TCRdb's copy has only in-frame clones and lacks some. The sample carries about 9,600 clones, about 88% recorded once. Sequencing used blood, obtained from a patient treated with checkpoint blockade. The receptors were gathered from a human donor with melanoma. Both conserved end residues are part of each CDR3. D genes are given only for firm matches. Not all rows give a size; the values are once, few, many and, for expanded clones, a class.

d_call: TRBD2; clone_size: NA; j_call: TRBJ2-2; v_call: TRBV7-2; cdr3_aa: CASRRTSGGYTGELFF; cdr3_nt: TGTGCCAGCAGAAGGACTAGCGGGGGTTACACCGGGGAGCTGTTTTTT
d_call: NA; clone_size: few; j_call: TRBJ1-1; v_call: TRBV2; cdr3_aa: CASTEGTRTEAFF; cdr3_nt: TGTGCCAGCACAGAAGGGACGAGAACTGAAGCTTTCTTT
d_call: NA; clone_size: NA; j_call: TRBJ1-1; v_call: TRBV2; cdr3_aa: CASRFRGLDTEAFF; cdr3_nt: TGTGCCAGCAGATTCAGGGGATTGGACACTGAAGCTTTCTTT
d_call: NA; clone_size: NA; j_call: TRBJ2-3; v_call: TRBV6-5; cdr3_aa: CASSSTPVDTQYF; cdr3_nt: TGTGCCAGCAGTTCCACCCCCGTAGATACGCAGTATTTT
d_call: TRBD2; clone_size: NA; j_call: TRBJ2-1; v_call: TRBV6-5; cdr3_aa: CASSSGTSGVRNEQFF; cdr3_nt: TGTGCCAGCAGTTCTGGGACTAGCGGGGTGAGAAATGAGCAGTTCTTC
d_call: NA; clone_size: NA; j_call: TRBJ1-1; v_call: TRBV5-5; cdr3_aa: CASYRELTGRLNSEAFF; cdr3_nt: TGTGCCAGCTACCGAGAATTGACAGGACGGCTGAATAGTGAAGCTTTCTTT
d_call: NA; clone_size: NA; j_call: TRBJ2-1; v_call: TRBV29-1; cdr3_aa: CSVLKNNEQFF; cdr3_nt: TGCAGCGTTCTAAAGAACAATGAGCAGTTCTTC
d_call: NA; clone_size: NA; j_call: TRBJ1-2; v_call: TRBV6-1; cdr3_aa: CASSEGWGARGSGYTF; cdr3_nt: TGTGCCAGCAGTGAAGGATGGGGGGCGCGAGGCTCTGGCTACACCTTC
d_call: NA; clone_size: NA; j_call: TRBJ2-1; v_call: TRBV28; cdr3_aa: CASGLSGLYNEQFF; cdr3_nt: TGTGCCAGCGGCCTTTCAGGACTATACAATGAGCAGTTCTTC
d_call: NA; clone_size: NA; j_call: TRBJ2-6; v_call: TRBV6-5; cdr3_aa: CASRESGANVLTF; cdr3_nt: TGTGCCAGCAGGGAATCTGGGGCCAACGTCCTGACTTTC
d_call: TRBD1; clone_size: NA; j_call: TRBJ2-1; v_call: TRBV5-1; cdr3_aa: CASSLRGQSYNEQFF; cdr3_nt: TGCGCCAGCAGCTTGAGGGGACAGTCCTACAATGAGCAGTTCTTC
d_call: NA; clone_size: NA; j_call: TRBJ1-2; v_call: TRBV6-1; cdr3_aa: CASSVSGGYYGYTF; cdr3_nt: TGTGCCAGCAGTGTAAGCGGAGGGTACTATGGCTACACCTTC
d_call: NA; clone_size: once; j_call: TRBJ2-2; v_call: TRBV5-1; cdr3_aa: CATSDPANTGELFF; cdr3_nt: TGCGCCACCTCCGACCCAGCGAACACCGGGGAGCTGTTTTTT
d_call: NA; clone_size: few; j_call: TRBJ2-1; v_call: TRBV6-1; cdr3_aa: CASTKYGINEQFF; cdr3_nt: TGTGCCAGCACCAAATACGGCATCAATGAGCAGTTCTTC
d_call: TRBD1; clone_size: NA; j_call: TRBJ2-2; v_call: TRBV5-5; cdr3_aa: CASSLRQGFTGELFF; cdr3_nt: TGTGCCAGCAGCTTGCGACAGGGATTCACCGGGGAGCTGTTTTTT
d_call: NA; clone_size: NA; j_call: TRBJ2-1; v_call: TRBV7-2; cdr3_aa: CASSPQGYNEQFF; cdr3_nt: TGTGCCAGCAGCCCCCAGGGGTACAATGAGCAGTTCTTC
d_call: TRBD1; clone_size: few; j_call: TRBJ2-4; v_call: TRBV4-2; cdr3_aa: CASSQGPLQGASMYF; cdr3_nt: TGTGCCAGCAGCCAAGGACCTTTACAGGGGGCGAGTATGTACTTC
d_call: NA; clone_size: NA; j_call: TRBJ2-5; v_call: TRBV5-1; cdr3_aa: CASSLIQIQETQYF; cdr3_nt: TGCGCCAGCAGCTTGATACAGATCCAAGAGACCCAGTACTTC
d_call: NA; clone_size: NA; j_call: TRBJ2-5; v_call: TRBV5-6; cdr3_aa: CASSLISGVKRTQYF; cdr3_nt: TGTGCCAGCAGCTTGATATCAGGAGTCAAGAGAACCCAGTACTTC
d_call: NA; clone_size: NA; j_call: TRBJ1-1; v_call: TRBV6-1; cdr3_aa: CASRRRQNAEAFF; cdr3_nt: TGTGCCAGCCGGCGCAGGCAGAATGCTGAAGCTTTCTTT
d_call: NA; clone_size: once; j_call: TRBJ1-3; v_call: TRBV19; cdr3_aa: CASSIESRWGYGNTIYF; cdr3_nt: TGTGCCAGTAGTATTGAGTCGAGATGGGGATATGGAAACACCATATATTTT
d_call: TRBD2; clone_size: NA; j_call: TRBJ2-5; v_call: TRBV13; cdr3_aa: CASSLGWVAGHQETQYF; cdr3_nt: TGTGCCAGCAGCTTAGGTTGGGTAGCGGGGCACCAAGAGACCCAGTACTTC
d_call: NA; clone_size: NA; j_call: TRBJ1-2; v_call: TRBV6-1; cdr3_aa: CASSVGQGRDGYTF; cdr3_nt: TGTGCCAGCAGTGTGGGGCAGGGAAGGGATGGCTACACCTTC
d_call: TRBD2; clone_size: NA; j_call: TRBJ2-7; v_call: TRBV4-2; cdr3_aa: CASSQDPGEGSYEQYF; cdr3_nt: TGTGCCAGCAGCCAAGATCCCGGGGAGGGGAGCTACGAGCAGTACTTC
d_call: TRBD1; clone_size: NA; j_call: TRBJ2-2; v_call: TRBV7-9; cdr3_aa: CASSYRQGSTGELFF; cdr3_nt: TGTGCCAGCAGCTATCGACAGGGCAGCACCGGGGAGCTGTTTTTT
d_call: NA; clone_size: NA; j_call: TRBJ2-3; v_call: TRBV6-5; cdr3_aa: CASRRARADTQYF; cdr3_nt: TGTGCCAGCAGGAGGGCCAGAGCGGATACGCAGTATTTT
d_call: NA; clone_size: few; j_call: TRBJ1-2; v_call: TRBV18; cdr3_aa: CASSPVDRNYGYTF; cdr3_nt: TGTGCCAGCTCACCGGTCGACAGGAACTATGGCTACACCTTC
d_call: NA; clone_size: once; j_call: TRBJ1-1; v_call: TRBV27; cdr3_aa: CASSFGARVLTEAFF; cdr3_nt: TGTGCCAGCAGTTTTGGGGCCAGGGTATTAACTGAAGCTTTCTTT
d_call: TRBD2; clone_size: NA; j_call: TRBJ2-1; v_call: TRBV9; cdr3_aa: CASSAGTSGTSYNEQFF; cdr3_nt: TGTGCCAGCAGCGCCGGGACTAGCGGTACCTCCTACAATGAGCAGTTCTTC
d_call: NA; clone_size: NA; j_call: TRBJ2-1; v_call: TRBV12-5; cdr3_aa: CASGLPTLRGYNEQFF; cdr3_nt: TGTGCTAGTGGTTTGCCCACCCTGAGGGGCTACAATGAGCAGTTCTTC
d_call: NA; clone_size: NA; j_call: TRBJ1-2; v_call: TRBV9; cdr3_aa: CASSAQGLPNYGYTF; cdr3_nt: TGTGCCAGCAGCGCCCAGGGTCTGCCTAACTATGGCTACACCTTC
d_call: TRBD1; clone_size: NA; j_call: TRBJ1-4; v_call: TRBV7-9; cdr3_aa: CASSRAGGTNEKLFF; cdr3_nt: TGTGCCAGCAGTCGTGCAGGGGGAACTAATGAAAAACTGTTTTTT